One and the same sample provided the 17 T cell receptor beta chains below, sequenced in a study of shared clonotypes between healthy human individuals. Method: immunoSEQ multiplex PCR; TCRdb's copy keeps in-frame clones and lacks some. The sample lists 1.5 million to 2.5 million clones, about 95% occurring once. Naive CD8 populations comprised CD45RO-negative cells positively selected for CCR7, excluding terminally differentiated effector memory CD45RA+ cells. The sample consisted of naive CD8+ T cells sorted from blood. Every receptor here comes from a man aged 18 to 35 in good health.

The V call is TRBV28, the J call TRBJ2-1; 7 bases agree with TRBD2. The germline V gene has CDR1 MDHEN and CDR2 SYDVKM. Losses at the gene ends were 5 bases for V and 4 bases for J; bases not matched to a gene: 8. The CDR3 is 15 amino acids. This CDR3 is CASSPSGALYNEQFF. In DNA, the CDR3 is TGTGCCAGCAGTCCGAGCGGGGCATTATACAATGAGCAGTTCTTC.

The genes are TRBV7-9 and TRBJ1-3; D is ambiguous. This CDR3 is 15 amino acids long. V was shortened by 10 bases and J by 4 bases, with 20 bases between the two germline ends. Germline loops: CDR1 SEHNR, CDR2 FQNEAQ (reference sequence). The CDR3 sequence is CAILIQDNFGNTIYF. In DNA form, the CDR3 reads TGTGCCATTCTCATACAAGACAATTTCGGAAACACCATATATTTT.

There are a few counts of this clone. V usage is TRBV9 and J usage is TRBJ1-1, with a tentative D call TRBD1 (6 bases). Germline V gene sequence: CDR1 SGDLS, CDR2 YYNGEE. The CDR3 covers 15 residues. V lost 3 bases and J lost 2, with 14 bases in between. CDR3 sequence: CASSAIQGSNTEAFF. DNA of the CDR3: TGTGCCAGCAGCGCTATACAGGGCTCAAACACTGAAGCTTTCTTT.

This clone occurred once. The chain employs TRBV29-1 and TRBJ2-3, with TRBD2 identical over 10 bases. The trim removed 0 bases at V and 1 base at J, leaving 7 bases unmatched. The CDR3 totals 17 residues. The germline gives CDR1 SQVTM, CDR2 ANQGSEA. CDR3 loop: CSVEDLQGLAGTDTQYF. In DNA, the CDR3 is TGCAGCGTTGAAGATCTTCAAGGACTAGCGGGCACAGATACGCAGTATTTT.

The CDR3 sequence is CASSDGPNTEAFF. CDR3 in DNA: TGTGCCAGCAGCGACGGGCCGAACACTGAAGCTTTCTTT. This chain joins TRBV7-8 and TRBJ1-1; D gene uncertain. V gave up 5 bases and J gave up 1 base, with 8 bases separating them. Germline V gene sequence: CDR1 SGHVS, CDR2 FQNEAQ. CDR3 length: 13 residues.

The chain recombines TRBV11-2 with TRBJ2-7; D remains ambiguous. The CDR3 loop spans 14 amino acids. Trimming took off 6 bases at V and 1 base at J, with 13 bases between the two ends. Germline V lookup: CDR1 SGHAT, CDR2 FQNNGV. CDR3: CASSSFDGSYEQYF. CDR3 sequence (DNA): TGTGCCAGCAGTTCCTTCGACGGTTCCTACGAGCAGTACTTC.

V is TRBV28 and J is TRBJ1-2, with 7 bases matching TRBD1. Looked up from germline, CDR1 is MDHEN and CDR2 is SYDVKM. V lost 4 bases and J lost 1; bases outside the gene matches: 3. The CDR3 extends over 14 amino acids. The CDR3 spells CASSSTGVNYGYTF. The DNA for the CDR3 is TGTGCCAGCAGTTCTACAGGGGTTAACTATGGCTACACCTTC.

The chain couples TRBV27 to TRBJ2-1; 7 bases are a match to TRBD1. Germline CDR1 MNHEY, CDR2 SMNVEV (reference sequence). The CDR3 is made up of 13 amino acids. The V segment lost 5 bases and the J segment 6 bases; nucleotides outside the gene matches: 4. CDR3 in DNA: TGTGCCAGCAGTACGACAGGGTTCAATGAGCAGTTCTTC. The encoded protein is CASSTTGFNEQFF.

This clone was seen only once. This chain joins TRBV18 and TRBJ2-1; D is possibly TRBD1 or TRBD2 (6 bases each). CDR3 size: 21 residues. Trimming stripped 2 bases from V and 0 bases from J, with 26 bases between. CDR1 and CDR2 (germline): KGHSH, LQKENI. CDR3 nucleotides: TGTGCCAGCTCACCAGAGATTATATCAGGGGACTCGACTTTCTCCTACAATGAGCAGTTCTTC. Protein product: CASSPEIISGDSTFSYNEQFF.

The CDR3 spells CASSLVSSPNYEQYF. CDR3 nucleotide sequence: TGTGCCAGCAGCTTAGTATCCTCTCCGAACTACGAGCAGTACTTC. This chain links TRBV7-9 with TRBJ2-7, with no clear D. The CDR3 sequence is 15 residues long. Germline CDR1 and CDR2: SEHNR and FQNEAQ (reference sequence). The V end was cut by 1 base, the J end by 3 bases, with 13 bases between.

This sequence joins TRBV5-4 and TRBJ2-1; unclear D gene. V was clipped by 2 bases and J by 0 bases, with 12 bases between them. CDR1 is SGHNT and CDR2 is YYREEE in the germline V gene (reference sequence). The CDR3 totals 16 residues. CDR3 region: CASSFISWSSYNEQFF. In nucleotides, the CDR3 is TGTGCCAGCAGCTTCATTAGCTGGAGCTCCTACAATGAGCAGTTCTTC.

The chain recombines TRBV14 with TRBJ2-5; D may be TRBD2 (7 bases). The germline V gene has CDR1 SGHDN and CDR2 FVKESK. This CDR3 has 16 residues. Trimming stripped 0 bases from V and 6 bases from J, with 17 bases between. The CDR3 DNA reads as TGTGCCAGCAGCCAAGATCGGGGGGCTTTCGGGAAGACCCAGTACTTC. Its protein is CASSQDRGAFGKTQYF.

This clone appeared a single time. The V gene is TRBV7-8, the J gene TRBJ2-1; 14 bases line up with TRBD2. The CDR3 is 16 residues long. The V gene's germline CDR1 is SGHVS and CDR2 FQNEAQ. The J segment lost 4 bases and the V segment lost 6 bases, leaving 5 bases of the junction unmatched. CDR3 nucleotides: TGTGCCAGCAGACGACTAGCGGGAGGGACTTACAATGAGCAGTTCTTC. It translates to CASRRLAGGTYNEQFF. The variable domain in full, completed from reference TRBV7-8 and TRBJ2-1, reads GAGVSQSPRYKVAKRGQDVALRCDPISGHVSLFWYQQALGQGPEFLTYFQNEAQLDKSGLPSDRFFAERPEGSVSTLKIQRTQQEDSAVYLCASRRLAGGTYNEQFFGPGTRLTVL.

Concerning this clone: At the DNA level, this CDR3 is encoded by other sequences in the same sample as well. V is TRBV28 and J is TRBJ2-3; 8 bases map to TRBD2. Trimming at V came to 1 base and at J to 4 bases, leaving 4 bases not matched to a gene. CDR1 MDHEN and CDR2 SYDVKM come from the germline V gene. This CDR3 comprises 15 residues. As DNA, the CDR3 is TGTGCCAGCAGTTTATCCGGGGGGGCGGCAGATACGCAGTATTTT. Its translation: CASSLSGGAADTQYF.

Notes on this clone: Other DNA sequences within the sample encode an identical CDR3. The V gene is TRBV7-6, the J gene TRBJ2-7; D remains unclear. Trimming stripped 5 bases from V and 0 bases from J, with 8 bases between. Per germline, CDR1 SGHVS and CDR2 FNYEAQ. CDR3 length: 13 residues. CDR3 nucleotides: TGTGCCAGCAGCCTAACAGACTCCTACGAGCAGTACTTC. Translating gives CASSLTDSYEQYF.

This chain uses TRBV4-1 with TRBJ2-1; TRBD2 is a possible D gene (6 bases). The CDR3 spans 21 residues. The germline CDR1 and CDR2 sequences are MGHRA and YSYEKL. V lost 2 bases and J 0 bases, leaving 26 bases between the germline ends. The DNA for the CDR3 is TGCGCCAGCAGCCAAACTTACCCCCCGCTCGGGGGTGCTAGCTCCTACAATGAGCAGTTCTTC. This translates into CASSQTYPPLGGASSYNEQFF.

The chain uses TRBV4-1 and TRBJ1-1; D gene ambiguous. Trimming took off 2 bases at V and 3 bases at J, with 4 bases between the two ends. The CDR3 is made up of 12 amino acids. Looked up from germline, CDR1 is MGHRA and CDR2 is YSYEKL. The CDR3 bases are TGCGCCAGCAGCCAACAGCACACTGAAGCTTTCTTT. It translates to CASSQQHTEAFF.